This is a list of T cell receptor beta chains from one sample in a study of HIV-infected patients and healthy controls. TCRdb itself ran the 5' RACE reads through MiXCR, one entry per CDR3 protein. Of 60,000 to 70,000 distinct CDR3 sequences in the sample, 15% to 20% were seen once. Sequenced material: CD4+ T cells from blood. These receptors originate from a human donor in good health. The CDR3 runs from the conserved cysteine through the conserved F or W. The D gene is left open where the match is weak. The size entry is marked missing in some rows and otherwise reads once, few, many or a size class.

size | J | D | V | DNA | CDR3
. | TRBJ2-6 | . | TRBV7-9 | TGTGCCAGCAGCTTTGGTTCTGGGGCCAACGTCCTGACTTTC | CASSFGSGANVLTF
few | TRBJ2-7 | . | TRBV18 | TGTGCCAGCTCACCCCCCCCCGGAGGCGGCGTATACGAGCAGTACTTC | CASSPPPGGGVYEQYF
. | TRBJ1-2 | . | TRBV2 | TGTGCCAGCAGCGGAGCTAACTATGGCTACACCTTC | CASSGANYGYTF
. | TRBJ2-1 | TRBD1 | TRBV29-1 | TGCAGCGTTTCACGCCGGGACAGGGGATACAATGAGCAGTTCTTC | CSVSRRDRGYNEQFF
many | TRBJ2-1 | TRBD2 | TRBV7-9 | TGTGCCAGCAGCTTGGTCGGCGGGAGCCACAATGAGCAGTTCTTC | CASSLVGGSHNEQFF
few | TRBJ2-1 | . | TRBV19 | TGTGCCAGTAGGGGCAGGAATGCGGACAATGAGCAGTTCTTC | CASRGRNADNEQFF
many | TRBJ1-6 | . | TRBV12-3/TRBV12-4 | TGTGCCAGCAGTTTAGGGTTTTTGGATTCACCCCTCCACTTT | CASSLGFLDSPLHF
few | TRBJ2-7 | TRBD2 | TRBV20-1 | TGCAGTGCTAGGACTAGCGGGAGAGAGCAGTACTTC | CSARTSGREQYF
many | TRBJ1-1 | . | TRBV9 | TGTGCCAGCAGCGCGAGACCAGGATATGGCACTGAAGCTTTCTTT | CASSARPGYGTEAFF
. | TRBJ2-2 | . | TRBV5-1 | TGCGCCAGCAGGGATCGGGGCCCCGGGGAGCTGTTTTTT | CASRDRGPGELFF
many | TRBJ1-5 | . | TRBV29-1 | TGCAGCGTTGTCGACGGCTTAGGGCCCCAGCATTTT | CSVVDGLGPQHF
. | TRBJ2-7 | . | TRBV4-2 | TGTGCCAGCAGCCAAGATCCCCTCCCGGGAGCCTCCTACGAGCAGTACTTC | CASSQDPLPGASYEQYF
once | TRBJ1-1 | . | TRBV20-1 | TGCAGTGCTAGAGACAGGGTCCTCCCGGGCACTGAAGCTTTCTTT | CSARDRVLPGTEAFF
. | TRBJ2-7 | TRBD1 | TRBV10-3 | TGTGCCATCAGTGAGAGGGCAGGGGGCTACGAGCAGTACTTC | CAISERAGGYEQYF
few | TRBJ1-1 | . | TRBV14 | TGTGCCAGCAGCCAAGGGATGGGAACCAATGAAGCTTTCTTT | CASSQGMGTNEAFF
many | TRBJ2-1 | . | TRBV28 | TGTGCCAGCAGTCCTTCGGCGGGGTATGAGCAGTTCTTC | CASSPSAGYEQFF